The clone carrying this T cell receptor beta chain has ten or more counts. The antigen remains unidentified. The authors prepared the TCRbeta library with unique molecular identifiers. TCRdb reanalysed the PCR reads using MiXCR and keeps one entry per CDR3 protein. The sample yields under 300,000 distinct CDR3 sequences, roughly 10% seen once. This sample is drawn from a study of T-cell reconstitution after alpha-beta-depleted transplantation in children. Study results and limitations: Several hundred graft clones that had expanded were reportedly the source of alpha-beta T cells about two months after transplant.

The sequence derives from a male patient between 2 and 10 years old who had a stem cell transplant for chronic granulomatous disease, so the T cells may come from the graft donor. The sample consisted of peripheral blood, taken 180 days after TCRalphabeta/CD19-depleted stem cell transplant.

In nucleotides, the CDR3 is TGCAGTGCTAGAAACCACGCTAGCGGGAGCACTCATACGCAGTATTTT. It codes for CSARNHASGSTHTQYF. The chain recombines TRBV20-1 with TRBJ2-3; 10 bases are shared with TRBD2. CDR1 is DFQATT, CDR2 SNEGSKA, per germline (reference sequence). The CDR3 sequence is 16 residues long. Unmatched junction bases numbered 12, after V lost 2 bases and J lost 7 bases.